This T cell receptor (beta chain) is drawn from a study of early T cells in non-severe SARS-CoV-2 infection. Whole-study context: The sequenced material was bulk RNA from unsorted whole blood, and its chains were unpaired.

Many counts were recorded for this clonotype. Its antigen is unknown. The protocol attached unique molecular identifiers to individual cDNA molecules. Using its own MiXCR run on the 5' RACE reads, TCRdb lists one record per CDR3 protein. The table lists fewer than 40,000 distinct CDR3 sequences, around 5.7% of them singletons. Study-wide points: Lookups in VDJdb leaned toward anti-spike CD8 responses and missed private and CD4 specificities.

The germline V gene encodes CDR1 SEHNR and CDR2 FQNEAQ (reference sequence). The CDR3 is 15 amino acids. Trimming left V 5 bases short and J 3 bases short, with 16 bases between. The gene calls are TRBV7-9 and TRBJ1-2; D gene unclear. What was sequenced was whole blood. This clonotype was obtained from an adult who was a healthcare worker with PCR-confirmed SARS-CoV-2 infection or an uninfected control (not recorded which). In DNA, the CDR3 is TGTGCCAGCAGCCCGTACGGGGAGGTGGACTATGGCTACACCTTC. It codes for CASSPYGEVDYGYTF. The complete variable domain, with remaining parts taken from reference TRBV7-9 and TRBJ1-2, reads DTGVSQNPRHKITKRGQNVTFRCDPISEHNRLYWYRQTLGQGPEFLTYFQNEAQLEKSRLLSDRFSAERPKGSFSTLEIQRTEQGDSAMYLCASSPYGEVDYGYTFGSGTRLTVV.